This T cell receptor beta chain came from a study of T-cell reconstitution after alpha-beta-depleted transplantation in children. There are 15 residues in the CDR3. Trimming left V 4 bases short and J 4 bases short, with 15 bases between. Germline values: CDR1 MNHEY, CDR2 SMNVEV (reference sequence). Using unique molecular identifiers, the investigators prepared the TCRbeta library. TCRdb redid the calling of the PCR reads with MiXCR, one entry per CDR3 protein. The sample shows more than 450,000 distinct CDR3 sequences, about 16% of them seen only once. This clonotype was sampled from a human donor who donated a stem cell graft to a child with acute lymphoblastic leukemia. This chain connects TRBV27 to TRBJ2-3; the D gene is possibly TRBD1 (6 bases). Material: PBMCs from the stem cell graft donor, obtained from the stem cell graft. Here the CDR3 reads CASSSPSDSSDTQYF. For the CDR3, the DNA is TGTGCCAGCAGTTCCCCCTCGGACAGTTCAGATACGCAGTATTTT.